The clone carrying this TCR beta chain has more than one count but fewer than ten. Its antigen remains unidentified. The sample comes from a study of identical twins. Addition of a universal primer site occurred through template switching, and cDNA carried unique molecular identifiers. TCRdb re-called the 5' RACE reads with MiXCR, one entry per CDR3 protein. The sample consists of around 480,000 distinct CDR3 sequences, over 12% of them appearing once. V trimming: 5 bases; J trimming: 3 bases; junction bases outside the gene matches: 11. The CDR3 totals 16 residues. Germline CDR1 is SGHAT and CDR2 is FQNNGV. Study results and caveats: Within cord blood, abundant beta clonotypes carried fewer insertions, but memory repertoires showed no such trend. Cross-sectional statistical analysis, not tracking of the same donors, underpinned the conclusions.

The same data also contributed to another study, on yellow fever vaccine responses in identical twins. That source reports: Twins' vaccine T cell response reportedly gave the appearance of partial convergence and partial personalization.

This clonotype originated in a woman younger than 30 in good health. Input material: CD4+ T cells sorted from blood. The V call is TRBV11-2, the J call TRBJ2-5, with 8 bases fitting TRBD2. The CDR3: CASSKWGSGGEETQYF. CDR3 DNA: TGTGCCAGCAGCAAATGGGGGTCCGGGGGGGAAGAGACCCAGTACTTC.